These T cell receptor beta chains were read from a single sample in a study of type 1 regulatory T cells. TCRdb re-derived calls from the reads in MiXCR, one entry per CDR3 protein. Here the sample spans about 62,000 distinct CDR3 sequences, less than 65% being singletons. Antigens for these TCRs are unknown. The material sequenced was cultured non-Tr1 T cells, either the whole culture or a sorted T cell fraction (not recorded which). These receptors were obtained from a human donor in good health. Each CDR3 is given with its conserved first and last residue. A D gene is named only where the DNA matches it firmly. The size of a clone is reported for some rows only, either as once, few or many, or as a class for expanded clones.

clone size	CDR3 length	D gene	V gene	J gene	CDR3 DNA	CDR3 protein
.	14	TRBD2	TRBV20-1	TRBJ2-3	TGCAGTGCTCGAGGCGGGGGAGTAGAAGATACGCAGTATTTT	CSARGGGVEDTQYF
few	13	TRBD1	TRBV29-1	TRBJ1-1	TGCAGCGTGATACAGGGGGCCTTTTCTGAAGCTTTCTTT	CSVIQGAFSEAFF
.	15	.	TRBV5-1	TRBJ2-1	TGCGCCAGCAGCTTGGAGGGTAGCGGAGGGAATGAGCAGTTCTTC	CASSLEGSGGNEQFF
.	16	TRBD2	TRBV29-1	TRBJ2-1	TGCAGCGCCACGGGTAGCGGGAGGGCCCGTTACAATGAGCAGTTCTTC	CSATGSGRARYNEQFF
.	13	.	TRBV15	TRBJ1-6	TGTGCCACCGCCGGGACCTCAGGTTCACCCCTCCACTTT	CATAGTSGSPLHF
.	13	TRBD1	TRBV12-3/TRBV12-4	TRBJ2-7	TGTGCCAGCAGTTACGCGACAGGGCGCGAGCAGTACTTC	CASSYATGREQYF
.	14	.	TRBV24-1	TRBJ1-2	TGTGCCACCAGTGGCCAAGACAGACCCTATGGCTACACCTTC	CATSGQDRPYGYTF
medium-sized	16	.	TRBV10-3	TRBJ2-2	TGTGCCATCAGTGAGAGTGGGAGGAAGAACACCGGGGAGCTGTTTTTT	CAISESGRKNTGELFF
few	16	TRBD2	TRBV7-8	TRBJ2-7	TGTGCCAGCAGCTTAGGTTCGGTCAGCGGGGACTACGAGCAGTACTTC	CASSLGSVSGDYEQYF
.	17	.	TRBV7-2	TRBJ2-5	TGTGCCAGCAGCCCAATGGGCGGACCGGGGGCACAAGAGACCCAGTACTTC	CASSPMGGPGAQETQYF
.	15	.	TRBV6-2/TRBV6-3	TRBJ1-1	TGTGCCAGCAGCCCTGATGGGCAGACGAACACTGAAGCTTTCTTT	CASSPDGQTNTEAFF
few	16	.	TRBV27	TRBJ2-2	TGTGCCAGCAGTTTATGGGCTAGCGCTAACACCGGGGAGCTGTTTTTT	CASSLWASANTGELFF
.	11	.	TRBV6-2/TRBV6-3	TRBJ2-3	TGTGCCAGCTCGACTGGGGTTACGCAGTATTTT	CASSTGVTQYF
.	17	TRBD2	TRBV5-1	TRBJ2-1	TGCGCCAGCAGCATGGGGACTAGCGGAATTTCCTACAATGAGCAGTTCTTC	CASSMGTSGISYNEQFF
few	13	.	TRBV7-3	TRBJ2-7	TGTGCCAGCAGCCTACTTCATTCCTACGAGCAGTACTTC	CASSLLHSYEQYF
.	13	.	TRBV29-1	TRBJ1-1	TGCAGCGTTGATCATAGCCGGGGCACTGAAGCTTTCTTT	CSVDHSRGTEAFF
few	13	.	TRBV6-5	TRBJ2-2	TGTGCCAGCAGATACCAGGGAGGCGGGGAGCTGTTTTTT	CASRYQGGGELFF
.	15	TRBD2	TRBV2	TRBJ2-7	TGTGCCAGCCTATCGACTAGCCCGAACTTATACGAGCAGTACTTC	CASLSTSPNLYEQYF
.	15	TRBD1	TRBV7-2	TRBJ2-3	TGTGCCAGCAGCTTGGACGGACAGGGGATGGATACGCAGTATTTT	CASSLDGQGMDTQYF
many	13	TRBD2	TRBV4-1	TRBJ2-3	TGCGCCAGCAGCCAAGAGTCGACTAGCGCGCAGTATTTT	CASSQESTSAQYF
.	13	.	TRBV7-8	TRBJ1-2	TGTGCCAGCAGCTTAGGGGGGAATAATGGCTACACCTTC	CASSLGGNNGYTF
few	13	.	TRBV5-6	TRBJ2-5	TGTGCCAGCAGCTTGCAGGGGCGAGAGACCCAGTACTTC	CASSLQGRETQYF
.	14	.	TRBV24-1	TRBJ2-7	TGTGCCACCAGTGACCCCGGACTGTCCTACGCGCAGTACTTC	CATSDPGLSYAQYF
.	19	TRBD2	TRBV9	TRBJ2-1	TGTGCCAGCAGCCTTGGACTAGGGCGGGTAATTCTCTCCTACAATGAGCAGTTCTTC	CASSLGLGRVILSYNEQFF
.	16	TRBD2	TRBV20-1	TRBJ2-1	TGCAGTGCTAGAGATCGGGCGGGAGGCTCCTACAATGAGCAGTTCTTC	CSARDRAGGSYNEQFF
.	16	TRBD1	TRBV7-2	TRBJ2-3	TGTGCCAGCAGCTTAGTGGGGACAGAGGTAACAGATACGCAGTATTTT	CASSLVGTEVTDTQYF
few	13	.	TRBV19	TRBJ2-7	TGTGCCAGTAGTCCAGGCACAATTTACGAGCAGTACTTC	CASSPGTIYEQYF
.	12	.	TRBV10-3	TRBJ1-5	TGTGCCATCAGTAATAGCAATCAGCCCCAGCATTTT	CAISNSNQPQHF
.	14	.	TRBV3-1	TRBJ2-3	TGTGCCAGCAGCCGCCGACTAAGCACAGATACGCAGTATTTT	CASSRRLSTDTQYF
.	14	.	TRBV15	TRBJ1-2	TGTGCCACCAGCACCGGATTGCCTAACTATGGCTACACCTTC	CATSTGLPNYGYTF
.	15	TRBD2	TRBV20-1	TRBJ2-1	TGCAGTGCTCAACGTAGCGGGGGGACTGACAATGAGCAGTTCTTC	CSAQRSGGTDNEQFF
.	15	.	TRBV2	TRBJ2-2	TGTGCCAGCAGTGAACGGACAACGAACACCGGGGAGCTGTTTTTT	CASSERTTNTGELFF
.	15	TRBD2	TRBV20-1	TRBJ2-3	TGCAGTGCCCAAAGACCGGGGGGAGGAACAGATACGCAGTATTTT	CSAQRPGGGTDTQYF
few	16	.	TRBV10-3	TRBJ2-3	TGTGCCATCAGTGGGACTTCTCGAAAAGGTACAGATACGCAGTATTTT	CAISGTSRKGTDTQYF
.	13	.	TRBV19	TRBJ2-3	TGTGCCAGTAGTGAAAGTGGCACAGATACGCAGTATTTT	CASSESGTDTQYF
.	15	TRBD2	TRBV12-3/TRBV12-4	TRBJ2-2	TGTGCCAGCAGAGGACTAGCGGGAGTGGCCGGGGAGCTGTTTTTT	CASRGLAGVAGELFF
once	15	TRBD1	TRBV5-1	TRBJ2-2	TGCGCCAGCGGACCTCCGACAGGGCCCACCGGGGAGCTGTTTTTT	CASGPPTGPTGELFF
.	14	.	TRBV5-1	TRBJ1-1	TGCGCCAGCAGCAGAGACAGCATGCGTCCTGAAGCTTTCTTT	CASSRDSMRPEAFF
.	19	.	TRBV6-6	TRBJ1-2	TGTGCCAGCACCAACCCATGGGGAACAGGGAACCCCGCGGTCTATGGCTACACCTTC	CASTNPWGTGNPAVYGYTF
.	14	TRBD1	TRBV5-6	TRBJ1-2	TGTGCCAGCAGCTTGGGACAGGGACCCTATGGCTACACCTTC	CASSLGQGPYGYTF
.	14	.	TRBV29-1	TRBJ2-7	TGCAGCGTGGCAACCAGGGGGGCACACTACGAGCAGTACTTC	CSVATRGAHYEQYF
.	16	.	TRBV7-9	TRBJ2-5	TGCGCAGTCAGGGGAGATTCAACTATAATACAAGAGACCCAGTACTTC	CAVRGDSTIIQETQYF
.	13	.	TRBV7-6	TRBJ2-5	TGTGCCAGCAGCCCGATTGAGGGGGTGACCCAGTACTTC	CASSPIEGVTQYF
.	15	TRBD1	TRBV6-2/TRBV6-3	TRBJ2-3	TGTGCCAGCAGTACTAGACAGGGGCGCACAGATACGCAGTATTTT	CASSTRQGRTDTQYF
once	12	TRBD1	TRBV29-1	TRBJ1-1	TGCAGCGCTGGACAGGGTGGCACTGAAGCTTTCTTT	CSAGQGGTEAFF
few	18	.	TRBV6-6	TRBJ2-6	TGTGCCAGCAGTTATATTTTTGACAGGCTCTCTGGGGCCAACGTCCTGACTTTC	CASSYIFDRLSGANVLTF
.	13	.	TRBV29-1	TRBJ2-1	TGCAGCTCCCAGATTGATGCGGACAATGAGCAGTTCTTC	CSSQIDADNEQFF
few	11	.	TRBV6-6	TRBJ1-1	TGTGCCAGCAGGGGGGACACTGAAGCTTTCTTT	CASRGDTEAFF
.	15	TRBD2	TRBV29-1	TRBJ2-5	TGCAGCGTTCCTGCTAGCGGCCAGTACCAAGAGACCCAGTACTTC	CSVPASGQYQETQYF
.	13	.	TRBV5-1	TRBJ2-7	TGCGCCAGCAGCTTGAAGACCGGCTACGAGCAGTACTTC	CASSLKTGYEQYF
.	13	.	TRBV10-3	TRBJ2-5	TGTGCCATCCGCGCGGAAGGGGAAGAGACCCAGTACTTC	CAIRAEGEETQYF
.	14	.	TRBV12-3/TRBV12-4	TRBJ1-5	TGTGCCAGCAGTTTTGATAGATTGTCTCAGCCCCAGCATTTT	CASSFDRLSQPQHF